The 13 T cell receptor beta chains listed next were all sequenced from one sample in a study of technical replicates of blood from several donors. Sequencing used immunoSEQ multiplex PCR; TCRdb keeps in-frame clones, though not all of them. Of about 83,000 clones listed, 92% were seen once; the top ten hold 0.25% to 0.35%. Sequenced input: T cells isolated from PBMCs. The receptors stem from a human donor in good health.

The chain has TRBV11-2 and TRBJ2-5; tentative D call: TRBD2 (6 bases). With 5 bases removed from V and 5 bases from J, the gap between germline ends came to 21 bases. From germline, CDR1 is SGHAT and CDR2 FQNNGV. The CDR3 length is 16 residues. CDR3 in amino acids: CASSQIGGVSRETQYF. CDR3 nucleotides: TGTGCCAGCAGCCAGATCGGGGGAGTGTCGAGGGAGACCCAGTACTTC.

V and J are TRBV5-1 and TRBJ1-2; the D gene is possibly TRBD1 (6 bases). Trimming removed 4 bases at V and 5 bases at J, with 18 bases between. This CDR3 comprises 15 residues. Germline V gene sequence: CDR1 SGHRS, CDR2 YFSETQ. The chain's CDR3 is CASSPGQNPQYGYTF. The CDR3 DNA reads TGCGCCAGCAGCCCTGGACAGAACCCTCAGTATGGCTACACCTTC.

The chain recombines TRBV28 with TRBJ1-2; TRBD1 matches at 7 bases. Germline V gives CDR1 MDHEN, CDR2 SYDVKM. Unmatched junction bases numbered 8, after V lost 6 bases and J lost 4 bases. This CDR3 spans 14 amino acids. In DNA, the CDR3 is TGTGCCAGCAGCTTGGGGACAGATGCCTATGGCTACACCTTC. It specifies CASSLGTDAYGYTF.

This chain links TRBV6-1 with TRBJ2-3, with 10 bases lining up with TRBD2. CDR3 length: 15 amino acids. V lost 3 bases and J lost 4; bases outside the gene matches: 4. Germline-derived CDR1 and CDR2 are MNHNS and SASEGT. The CDR3 loop is CASSEVAGGADTQYF. CDR3 coding DNA: TGTGCCAGCAGTGAGGTAGCGGGAGGAGCAGATACGCAGTATTTT.

This clone has only one observation. J is TRBJ1-1 and V is TRBV27; possibly TRBD1 for D (5 bases). The V and J ends lost 3 bases and 5 bases respectively, with 13 bases between them. There are 14 residues in the CDR3. Looked up from germline, CDR1 is MNHEY and CDR2 is SMNVEV (reference sequence). The CDR3 spells CASSFGAGNTEAFF. In DNA, the CDR3 is TGTGCCAGCAGTTTTGGGGCAGGGAATACTGAAGCTTTCTTT.

This chain connects TRBV20-1 to TRBJ2-1, with D possibly being TRBD2 (6 bases). Trimming took 8 bases from V and 7 from J, leaving 12 bases between them. This CDR3 has 11 residues. Germline V gene sequence: CDR1 DFQATT, CDR2 SNEGSKA (reference sequence). The CDR3 region has the DNA TGCAGTCCAAATCGGGGGAATGAGCAGTTCTTC. Translating gives CSPNRGNEQFF.

This CDR3 is CASSKAEGTGNNQPQHF. CDR3 coding DNA: TGTGCCAGCAGCAAAGCAGAGGGGACAGGGAACAATCAGCCCCAGCATTTT. This chain links TRBV21-1 with TRBJ1-5; the D call TRBD1 from the table was never checked on the DNA. TRBV21-1 is reported as a pseudogene. The CDR3 runs 17 residues.

This clone appeared once. V is TRBV6-5 and J is TRBJ2-7; 7 nucleotides line up with TRBD2. Germline CDR1 MNHEY, CDR2 SVGAGI. The V and J ends lost 4 bases and 3 bases, in that order; junction bases with no gene match: 3. This CDR3 is built from 13 residues. CDR3 region: CASSSAGVYEQYF. The CDR3 DNA reads as TGTGCCAGCAGTTCTGCGGGGGTCTACGAGCAGTACTTC.

The chain joins TRBV6-5 to TRBJ2-5; D is uncertain. CDR3 size: 14 residues. CDR1 MNHEY and CDR2 SVGAGI come from the germline V gene. The ends were cut back, 3 bases at V and 2 bases at J, with 10 bases in the middle. The DNA of the CDR3 is TGTGCCAGCAGTTATGGCAGGTCACAAGAGACCCAGTACTTC. This translates into CASSYGRSQETQYF.

This clone is a singleton in its sample. The V call is TRBV7-9, the J call TRBJ2-7; tentatively, D is TRBD2 (6 bases). The CDR3 runs 12 residues. Germline CDR1 is SEHNR and CDR2 is FQNEAQ (reference sequence). With 3 bases removed from V and 9 bases from J, the gap between germline ends came to 12 bases. DNA of the CDR3: TGTGCCAGCAGCTTGGGGGGTGATGGGCAGTACTTC. It yields the protein CASSLGGDGQYF.

The chain has TRBV28 and TRBJ2-2, with 11 positions matching TRBD2. Trimming cost V 3 bases and J 2 bases; bases outside gene matches: 11. Germline V gene data show CDR1 as MDHEN and CDR2 as SYDVKM. The CDR3 runs to 19 residues. The CDR3 DNA reads as TGTGCCAGCAGTTTCGTGACTAGCGGGATTATGGGTAACACCGGGGAGCTGTTTTTT. It codes for CASSFVTSGIMGNTGELFF.

This chain links TRBV11-2 with TRBJ2-5, with 14 bases that match TRBD2. The junction had 11 bases not matched to a gene; V was cut back by 4 bases and J by 4 bases. CDR1 and CDR2 from the germline V gene are SGHAT and FQNNGV. The CDR3 is 18 amino acids. CDR3 nucleotide sequence: TGTGCCAGCAGCTCAGGGACTAGCGGGGGATCCTGGGTAGAGACCCAGTACTTC. Protein sequence: CASSSGTSGGSWVETQYF.

The rearrangement uses TRBV29-1 and TRBJ2-3; possible D gene TRBD1, 6 bases. The germline V gene has CDR1 SQVTM and CDR2 ANQGSEA. Trimming stripped 6 bases from V and 4 bases from J, with 17 bases between. The CDR3 loop spans 14 amino acids. This CDR3 reads CSVAARGSPDTQYF. As DNA, the CDR3 is TGCAGCGTCGCGGCCAGGGGAAGTCCAGATACGCAGTATTTT.